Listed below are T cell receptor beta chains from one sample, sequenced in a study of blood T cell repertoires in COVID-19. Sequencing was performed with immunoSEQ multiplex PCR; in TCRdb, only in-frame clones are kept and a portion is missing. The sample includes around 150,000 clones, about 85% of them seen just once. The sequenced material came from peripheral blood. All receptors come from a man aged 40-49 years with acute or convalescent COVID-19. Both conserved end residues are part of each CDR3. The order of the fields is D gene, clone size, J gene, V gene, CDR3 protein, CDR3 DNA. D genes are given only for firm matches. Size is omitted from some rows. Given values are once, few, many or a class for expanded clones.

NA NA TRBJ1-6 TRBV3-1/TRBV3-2 CASSPILREGSPLHF TGTGCCAGCAGCCCAATTCTCAGGGAGGGTTCACCCCTCCACTTT
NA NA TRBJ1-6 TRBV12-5 CASGLVSGAWNSPLHF TGTGCTAGTGGTTTGGTAAGCGGGGCCTGGAATTCACCCCTCCACTTT
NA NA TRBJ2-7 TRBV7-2 CASSSRGSYEQYF TGTGCCAGCAGCTCCAGGGGTAGCTACGAGCAGTACTTC
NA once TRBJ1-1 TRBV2 CASSEGRGSRTFF TGTGCCAGCAGTGAAGGTAGGGGGTCGAGAACTTTCTTT
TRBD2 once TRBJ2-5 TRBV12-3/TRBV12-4 CASGGGSVETQYF TGTGCCTCCGGGGGGGGCTCAGTAGAGACCCAGTACTTC
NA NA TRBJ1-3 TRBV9 CASSPGGSGNTIYF TGTGCCAGCAGCCCCGGCGGATCAGGAAACACCATATATTTT
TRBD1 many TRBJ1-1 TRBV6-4 CASSPGTENTEAFF TGTGCCAGCAGTCCCGGGACAGAGAACACTGAAGCTTTCTTT
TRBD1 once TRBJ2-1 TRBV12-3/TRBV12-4 CASSPTGGEQFF TGTGCCAGCAGTCCAACAGGGGGTGAGCAGTTCTTC
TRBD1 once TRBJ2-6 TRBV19 CASSPTGVGANVLTF TGTGCCAGTAGTCCCACAGGGGTTGGGGCCAACGTCCTGACTTTC
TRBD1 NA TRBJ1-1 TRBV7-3 CASSLTGPNTEAFF TGTGCCAGCAGCTTGACAGGGCCCAACACTGAAGCTTTCTTT
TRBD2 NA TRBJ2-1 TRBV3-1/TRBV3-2 CASSRGGTFNEQFF TGTGCCAGCAGTCGCGGGGGGACCTTCAATGAGCAGTTCTTC
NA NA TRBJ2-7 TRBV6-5 CASTDKAYEQYF TGTGCCAGTACGGACAAAGCCTACGAGCAGTACTTC
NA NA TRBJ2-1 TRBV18 CASSSEGTYNEQFF TGTGCCAGCTCATCGGAGGGGACTTACAATGAGCAGTTCTTC
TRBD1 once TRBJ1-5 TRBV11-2 CASSSGQGDQPQHF TGTGCCAGCAGCTCCGGACAGGGGGATCAGCCCCAGCATTTT
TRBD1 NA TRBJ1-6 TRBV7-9 CASSPGTGGPSPLHF TGTGCCAGCAGCCCAGGGACAGGGGGCCCTTCACCCCTCCACTTT
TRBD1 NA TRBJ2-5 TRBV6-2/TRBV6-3 CASSYEGAGRWETQYF TGTGCCAGCAGTTACGAGGGGGCCGGCCGTTGGGAGACCCAGTACTTC
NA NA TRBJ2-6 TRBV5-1 CASSLRQPGANVLTF TGCGCCAGCAGCCTTAGACAGCCTGGGGCCAACGTCCTGACTTTC
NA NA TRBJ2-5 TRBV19 CASSIGAATAQETQYF TGTGCCAGTAGTATAGGAGCCGCCACCGCCCAAGAGACCCAGTACTTC
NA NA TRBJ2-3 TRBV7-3 CASSLAYNTQYF TGTGCCAGCAGCCTAGCTTACAACACGCAGTATTTT
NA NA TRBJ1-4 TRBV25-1 CASTPSGTLNEKLFF TGTGCCAGCACCCCGAGCGGGACCCTAAATGAAAAACTGTTTTTT
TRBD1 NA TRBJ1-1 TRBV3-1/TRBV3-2 CASSPRPDRGEFMNTEAFF TGTGCCAGCAGCCCCCGCCCTGACAGGGGTGAGTTCATGAACACTGAAGCTTTCTTT
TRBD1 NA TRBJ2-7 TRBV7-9 CASSQMDRGSYEQYF TGTGCCAGCAGCCAGATGGACAGGGGATCCTACGAGCAGTACTTC
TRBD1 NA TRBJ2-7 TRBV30 CAWSSTGYYEQYF TGTGCCTGGAGTTCGACAGGGTACTACGAGCAGTACTTC
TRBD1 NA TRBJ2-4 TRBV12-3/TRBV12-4 CASTTGTGYIQYF TGTGCCAGCACTACCGGGACAGGGTACATTCAGTACTTC
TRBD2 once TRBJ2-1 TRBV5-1 CASSWLDGSSGGPGEQFF TGCGCCAGCAGCTGGCTTGACGGTTCTAGCGGGGGGCCGGGTGAGCAGTTCTTC
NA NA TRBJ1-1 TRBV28 CASSLLGGPGTEAFF TGTGCCAGCAGTTTATTAGGAGGGCCTGGCACTGAAGCTTTCTTT
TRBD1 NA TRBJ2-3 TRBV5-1 CASSLEGQGALGTQYF TGCGCCAGCAGCTTGGAGGGACAGGGGGCCTTGGGTACGCAGTATTTT
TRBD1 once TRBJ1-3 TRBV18 CASSEGMTGTGNTIYF TGTGCCAGCTCGGAGGGGATGACAGGGACTGGAAACACCATATATTTT
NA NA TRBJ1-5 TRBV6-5 CASSLNVGGQPQHF TGTGCCAGCAGTCTCAACGTGGGGGGTCAGCCCCAGCATTTT
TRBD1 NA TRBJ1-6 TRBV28 CASSPPRTGSSSYNSPLHF TGTGCCAGCAGTCCGCCACGGACAGGATCGAGCTCCTATAATTCACCCCTCCACTTT
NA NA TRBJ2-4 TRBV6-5 CASLGPGLAKNIQYF TGTGCCAGCCTTGGCCCGGGGTTAGCCAAAAACATTCAGTACTTC